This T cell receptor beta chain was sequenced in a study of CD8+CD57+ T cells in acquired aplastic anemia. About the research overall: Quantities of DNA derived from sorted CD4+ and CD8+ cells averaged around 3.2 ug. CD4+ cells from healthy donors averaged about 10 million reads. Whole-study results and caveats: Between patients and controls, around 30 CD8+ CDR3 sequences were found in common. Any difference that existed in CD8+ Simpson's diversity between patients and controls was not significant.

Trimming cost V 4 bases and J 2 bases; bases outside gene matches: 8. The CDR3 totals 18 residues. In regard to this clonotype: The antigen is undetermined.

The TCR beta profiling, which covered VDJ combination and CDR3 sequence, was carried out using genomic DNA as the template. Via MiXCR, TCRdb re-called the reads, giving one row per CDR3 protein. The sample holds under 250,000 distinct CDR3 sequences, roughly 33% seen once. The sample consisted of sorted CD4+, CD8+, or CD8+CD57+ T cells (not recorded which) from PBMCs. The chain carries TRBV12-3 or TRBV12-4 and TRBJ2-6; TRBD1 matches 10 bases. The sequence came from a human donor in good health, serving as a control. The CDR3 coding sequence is TGTGCCAGCAGTTCGCCTTGGGACAGGGGCGCTGGGGCCAACGTCCTGACTTTC. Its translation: CASSSPWDRGAGANVLTF.